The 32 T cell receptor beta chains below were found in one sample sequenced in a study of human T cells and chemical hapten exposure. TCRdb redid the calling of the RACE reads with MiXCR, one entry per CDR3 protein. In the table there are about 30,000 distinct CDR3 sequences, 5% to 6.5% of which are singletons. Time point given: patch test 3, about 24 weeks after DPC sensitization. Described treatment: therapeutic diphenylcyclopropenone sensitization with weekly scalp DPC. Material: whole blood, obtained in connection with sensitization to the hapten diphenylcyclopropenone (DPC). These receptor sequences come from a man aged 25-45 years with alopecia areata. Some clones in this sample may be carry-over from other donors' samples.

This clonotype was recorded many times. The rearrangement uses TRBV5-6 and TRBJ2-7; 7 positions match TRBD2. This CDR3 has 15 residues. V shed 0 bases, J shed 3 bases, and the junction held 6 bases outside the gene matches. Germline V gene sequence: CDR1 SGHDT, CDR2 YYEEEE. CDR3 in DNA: TGTGCCAGCAGCTTGGGGCAGCGGGACTTCTACGAGCAGTACTTC. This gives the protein CASSLGQRDFYEQYF.

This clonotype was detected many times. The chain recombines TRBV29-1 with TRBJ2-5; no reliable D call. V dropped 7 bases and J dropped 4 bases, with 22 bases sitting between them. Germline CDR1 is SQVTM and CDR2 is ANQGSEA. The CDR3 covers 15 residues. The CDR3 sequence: CSGGPSGSLGETQYF. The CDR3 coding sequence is TGCAGCGGAGGACCGTCTGGGTCCTTGGGAGAGACCCAGTACTTC.

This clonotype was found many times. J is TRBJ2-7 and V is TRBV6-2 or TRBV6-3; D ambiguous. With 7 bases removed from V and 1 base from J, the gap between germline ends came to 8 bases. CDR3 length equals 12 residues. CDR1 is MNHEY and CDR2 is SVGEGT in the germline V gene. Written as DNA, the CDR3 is TGTGCCAGCAAATGGGATTCCTACGAGCAGTACTTC. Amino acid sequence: CASKWDSYEQYF.

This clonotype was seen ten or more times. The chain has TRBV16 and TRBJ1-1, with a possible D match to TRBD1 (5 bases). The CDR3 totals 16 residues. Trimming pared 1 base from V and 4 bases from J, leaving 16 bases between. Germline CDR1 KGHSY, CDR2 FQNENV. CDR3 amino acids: CASSQFGRGAGTEAFF. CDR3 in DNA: TGTGCCAGCAGCCAATTTGGAAGGGGCGCGGGCACTGAAGCTTTCTTT.

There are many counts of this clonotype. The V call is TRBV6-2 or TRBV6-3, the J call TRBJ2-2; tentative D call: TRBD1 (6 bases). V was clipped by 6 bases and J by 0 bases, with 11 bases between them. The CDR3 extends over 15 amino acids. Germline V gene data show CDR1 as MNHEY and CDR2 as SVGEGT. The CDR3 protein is CASRGQWANTGELFF. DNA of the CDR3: TGTGCCAGCAGAGGACAGTGGGCGAACACCGGGGAGCTGTTTTTT.

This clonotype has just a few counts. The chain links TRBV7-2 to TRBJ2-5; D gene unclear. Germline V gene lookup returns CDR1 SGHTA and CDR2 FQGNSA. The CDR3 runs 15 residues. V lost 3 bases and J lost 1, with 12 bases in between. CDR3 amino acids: CASSFPDNTQETQYF. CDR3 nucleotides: TGTGCCAGCAGCTTCCCCGACAACACCCAAGAGACCCAGTACTTC.

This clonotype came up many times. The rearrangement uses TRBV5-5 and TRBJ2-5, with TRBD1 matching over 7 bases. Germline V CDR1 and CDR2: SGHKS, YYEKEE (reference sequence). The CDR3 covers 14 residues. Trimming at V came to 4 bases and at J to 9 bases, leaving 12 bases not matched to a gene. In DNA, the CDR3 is TGTGCCAGCAGCCGAATCGACGGCACAGGGGCCCAGTACTTC. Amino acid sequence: CASSRIDGTGAQYF.

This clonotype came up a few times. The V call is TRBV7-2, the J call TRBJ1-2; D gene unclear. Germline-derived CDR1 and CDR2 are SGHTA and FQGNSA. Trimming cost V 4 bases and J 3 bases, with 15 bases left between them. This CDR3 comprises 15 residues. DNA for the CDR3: TGTGCCAGCAGCTCCAAGCAAGGAACGGACTATGGCTACACCTTC. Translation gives CASSSKQGTDYGYTF.

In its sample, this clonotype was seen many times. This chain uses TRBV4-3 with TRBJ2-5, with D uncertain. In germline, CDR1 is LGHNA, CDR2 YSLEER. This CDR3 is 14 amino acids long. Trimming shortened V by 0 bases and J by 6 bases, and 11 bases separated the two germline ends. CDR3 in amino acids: CASSQDRSLQTQYF. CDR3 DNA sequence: TGCGCCAGCAGCCAAGATCGATCACTACAGACCCAGTACTTC.

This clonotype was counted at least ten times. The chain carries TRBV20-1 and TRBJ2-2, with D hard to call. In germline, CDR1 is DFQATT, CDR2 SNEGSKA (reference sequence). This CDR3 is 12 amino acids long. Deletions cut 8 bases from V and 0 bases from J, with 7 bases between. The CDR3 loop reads CSPIPNTGELFF. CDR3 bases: TGCAGTCCGATACCGAACACCGGGGAGCTGTTTTTT.

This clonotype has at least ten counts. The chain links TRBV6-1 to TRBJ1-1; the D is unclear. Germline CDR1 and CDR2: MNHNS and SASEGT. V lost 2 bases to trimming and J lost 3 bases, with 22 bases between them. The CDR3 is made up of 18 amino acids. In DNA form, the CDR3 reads TGTGCCAGCAGTGAAAGGCCCGAGGTGCGAATAACGGACACTGAAGCTTTCTTT. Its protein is CASSERPEVRITDTEAFF.

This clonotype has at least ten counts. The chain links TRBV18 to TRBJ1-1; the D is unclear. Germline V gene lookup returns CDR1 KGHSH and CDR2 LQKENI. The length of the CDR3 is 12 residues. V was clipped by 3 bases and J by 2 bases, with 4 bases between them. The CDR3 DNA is TGTGCCAGCTCACCCCTCAACACTGAAGCTTTCTTT. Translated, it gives CASSPLNTEAFF.

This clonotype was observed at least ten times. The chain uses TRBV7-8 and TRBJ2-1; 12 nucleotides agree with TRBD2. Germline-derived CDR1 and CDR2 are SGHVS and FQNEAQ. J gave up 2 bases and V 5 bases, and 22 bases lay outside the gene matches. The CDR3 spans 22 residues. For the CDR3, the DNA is TGTGCCAGCAGCCAAGGGGCTAGCGGGAGGGCCTACAATGGGAGGGCCTACAATGAGCAGTTCTTC. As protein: CASSQGASGRAYNGRAYNEQFF.

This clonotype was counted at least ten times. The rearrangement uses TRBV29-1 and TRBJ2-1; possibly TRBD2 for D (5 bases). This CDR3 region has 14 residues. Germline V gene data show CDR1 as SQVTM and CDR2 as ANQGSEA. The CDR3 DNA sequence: TGCAGTCGATCCGGCGGGTATCCCTACAATGAGCAGTTCTTC. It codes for CSRSGGYPYNEQFF.

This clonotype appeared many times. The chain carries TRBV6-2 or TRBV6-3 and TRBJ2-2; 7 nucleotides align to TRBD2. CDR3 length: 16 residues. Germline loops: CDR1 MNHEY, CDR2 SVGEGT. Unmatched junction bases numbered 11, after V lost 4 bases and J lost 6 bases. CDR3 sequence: CASSLRVLARPGELFF. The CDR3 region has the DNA TGTGCCAGCAGTTTACGGGTACTAGCGCGGCCCGGGGAGCTGTTTTTT.

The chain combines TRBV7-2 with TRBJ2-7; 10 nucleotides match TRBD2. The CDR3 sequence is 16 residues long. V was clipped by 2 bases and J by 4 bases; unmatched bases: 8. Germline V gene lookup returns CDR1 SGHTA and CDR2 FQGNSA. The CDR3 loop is CASSLMASGSKYEQYF. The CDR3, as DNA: TGTGCCAGCAGCTTAATGGCTAGCGGGAGTAAATACGAGCAGTACTTC.

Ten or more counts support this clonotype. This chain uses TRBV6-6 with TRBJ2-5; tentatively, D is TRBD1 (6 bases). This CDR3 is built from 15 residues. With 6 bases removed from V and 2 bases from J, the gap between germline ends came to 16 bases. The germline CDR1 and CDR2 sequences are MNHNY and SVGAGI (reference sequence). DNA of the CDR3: TGTGCCAGCAGGCCAACAGGACAGAATCAAGAGACCCAGTACTTC. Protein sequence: CASRPTGQNQETQYF.

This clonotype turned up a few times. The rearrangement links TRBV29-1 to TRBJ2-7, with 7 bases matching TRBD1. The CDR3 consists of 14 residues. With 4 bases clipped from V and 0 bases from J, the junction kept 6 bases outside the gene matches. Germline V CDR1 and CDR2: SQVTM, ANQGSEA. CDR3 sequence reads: CSVVDRASSYEQYF. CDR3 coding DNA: TGCAGCGTTGTTGACAGGGCCAGCTCCTACGAGCAGTACTTC.

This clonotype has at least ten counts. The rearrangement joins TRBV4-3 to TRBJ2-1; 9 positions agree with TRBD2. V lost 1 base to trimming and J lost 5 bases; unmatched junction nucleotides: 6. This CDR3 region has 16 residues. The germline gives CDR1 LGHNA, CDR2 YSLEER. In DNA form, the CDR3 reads TGCGCCAGCAGCCAAGGAGGCGGGAGGGCCGACAATGAGCAGTTCTTC. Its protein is CASSQGGGRADNEQFF.

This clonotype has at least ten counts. Written as DNA, the CDR3 is TGTGCCAGCACCATCAGGGGCTCCTACGAGCAGTACTTC. Protein product: CASTIRGSYEQYF. The chain combines TRBV7-2 with TRBJ2-7; a weak D match, TRBD1 (6 bases). Per germline, CDR1 SGHTA and CDR2 FQGNSA. CDR3 length: 13 residues. V was shortened by 7 bases and J by 0 bases, with 10 bases between the two germline ends.

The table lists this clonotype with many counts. CDR3 DNA sequence: TGCGCCAGCAGCTTGACGACAGACTTATACGAGCAGTACTTC. Residues: CASSLTTDLYEQYF. The chain carries TRBV5-1 and TRBJ2-7; a possible D gene is TRBD1 (5 bases). Germline assignment: CDR1 SGHRS and CDR2 YFSETQ. Trimming removed 1 base at V and 4 bases at J, with 12 bases between. The CDR3 has 14 amino acids. Looking up the rest from reference TRBV5-1 and TRBJ2-7 gives the full variable domain: KAGVTQTPRYLIKTRGQQVTLSCSPISGHRSVSWYQQTPGQGLQFLFEYFSETQRNKGNFPGRFSGRQFSNSRSEMNVSTLELGDSALYLCASSLTTDLYEQYFGPGTRLTVT.

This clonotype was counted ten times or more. CDR3 loop: CASSSWTEAFF. The CDR3 DNA reads TGTGCCAGCAGCTCATGGACTGAAGCTTTCTTT. The V call is TRBV11-2, the J call TRBJ1-1; D not resolved. Trimming stripped 4 bases from V and 5 bases from J, with 5 bases between. CDR3 length: 11 residues. In germline, CDR1 is SGHAT, CDR2 FQNNGV.

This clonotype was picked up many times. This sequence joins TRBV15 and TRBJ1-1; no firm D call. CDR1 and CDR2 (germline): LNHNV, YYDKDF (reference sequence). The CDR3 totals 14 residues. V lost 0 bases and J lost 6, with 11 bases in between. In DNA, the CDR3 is TGTGCCACCAGCAGAGACGCCTTGGGCGCTGAAGCTTTCTTT. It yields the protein CATSRDALGAEAFF.

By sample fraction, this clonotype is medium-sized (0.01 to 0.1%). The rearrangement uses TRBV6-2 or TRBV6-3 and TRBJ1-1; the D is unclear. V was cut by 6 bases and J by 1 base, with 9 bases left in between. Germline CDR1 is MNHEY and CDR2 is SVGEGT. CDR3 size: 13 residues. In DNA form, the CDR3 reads TGTGCCAGCAGAGATCAGGCGAACACTGAAGCTTTCTTT. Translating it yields CASRDQANTEAFF.

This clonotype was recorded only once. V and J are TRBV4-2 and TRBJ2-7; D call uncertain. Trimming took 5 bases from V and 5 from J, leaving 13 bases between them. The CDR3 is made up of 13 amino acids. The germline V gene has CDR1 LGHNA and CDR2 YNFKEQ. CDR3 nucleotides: TGTGCCAGCAGCGCCGGGTCTGTTAACGAGCAGTACTTC. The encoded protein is CASSAGSVNEQYF.

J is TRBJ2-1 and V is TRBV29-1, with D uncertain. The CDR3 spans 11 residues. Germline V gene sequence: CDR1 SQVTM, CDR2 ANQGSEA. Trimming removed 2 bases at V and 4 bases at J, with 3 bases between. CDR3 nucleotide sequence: TGCAGCGTTGAAACTTACAATGAGCAGTTCTTC. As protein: CSVETYNEQFF.

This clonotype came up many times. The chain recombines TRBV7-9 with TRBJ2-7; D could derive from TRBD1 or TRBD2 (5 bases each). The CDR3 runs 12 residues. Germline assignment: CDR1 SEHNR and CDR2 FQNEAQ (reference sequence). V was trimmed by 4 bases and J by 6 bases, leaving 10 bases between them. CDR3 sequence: CASSSSGREQYF. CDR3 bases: TGTGCCAGCAGCTCTTCGGGGCGCGAGCAGTACTTC.

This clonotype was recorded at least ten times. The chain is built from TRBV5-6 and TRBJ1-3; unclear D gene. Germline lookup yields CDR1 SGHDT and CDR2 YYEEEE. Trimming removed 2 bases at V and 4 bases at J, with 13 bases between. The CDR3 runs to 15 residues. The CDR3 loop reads CASSFGEFSGNTIYF. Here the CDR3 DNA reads TGTGCCAGCAGCTTCGGGGAATTCTCCGGAAACACCATATATTTT.

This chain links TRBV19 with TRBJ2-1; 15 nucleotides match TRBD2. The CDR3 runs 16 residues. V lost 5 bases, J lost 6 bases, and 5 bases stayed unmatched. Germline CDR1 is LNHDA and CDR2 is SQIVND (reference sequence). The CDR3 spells CASSLGLAGGINEQFF. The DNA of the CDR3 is TGTGCCAGTAGTCTGGGACTAGCGGGGGGCATCAATGAGCAGTTCTTC.

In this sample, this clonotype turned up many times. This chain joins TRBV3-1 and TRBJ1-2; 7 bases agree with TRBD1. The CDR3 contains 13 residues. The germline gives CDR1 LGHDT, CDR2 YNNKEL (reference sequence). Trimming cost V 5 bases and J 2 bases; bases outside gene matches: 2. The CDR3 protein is CASSFRGNYGYTF. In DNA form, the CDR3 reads TGTGCCAGCAGCTTCAGGGGGAACTATGGCTACACCTTC.

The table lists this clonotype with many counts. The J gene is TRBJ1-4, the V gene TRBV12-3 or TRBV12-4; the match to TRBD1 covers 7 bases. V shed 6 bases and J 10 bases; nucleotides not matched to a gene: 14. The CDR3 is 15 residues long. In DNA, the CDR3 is TGTGCCAGCAGCCCCCCGATAGGGGGCACAGGAAAACTGTTTTTT. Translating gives CASSPPIGGTGKLFF.

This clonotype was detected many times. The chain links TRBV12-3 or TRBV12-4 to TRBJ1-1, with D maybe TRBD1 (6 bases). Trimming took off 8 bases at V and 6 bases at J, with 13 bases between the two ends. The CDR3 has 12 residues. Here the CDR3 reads CASQLGGAEAFF. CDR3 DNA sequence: TGTGCCAGCCAACTGGGGGGCGCTGAAGCTTTCTTT.